The clone carrying this TCR beta chain ranks as medium-sized. TCRdb analysed the 5' RACE reads with MiXCR anew, one entry per CDR3 protein. This table holds 2,500 to 3,000 distinct CDR3 sequences, approximately 4.5% found once. This record comes from a study of spatial heterogeneity in lung cancer. V was shortened by 1 base and J by 0 bases, with 14 bases between the two germline ends. This CDR3 has 16 amino acids. The germline V gene has CDR1 DFQATT and CDR2 SNEGSKA (reference sequence). Sample time point: sample taken at primary tumor resection. Material for sequencing was whole RNA from tumor, nontumor lung or frozen PBMC, left unsorted.

The input for sequencing was normal lung tissue next to the tumor, taken at surgery. This chain joins TRBV20-1 and TRBJ2-3, with D perhaps TRBD2 (6 bases). The TCR comes from a female donor with early-stage non-small cell lung cancer. Here the CDR3 reads CSARGFGRGSTDTQYF. Written as DNA, the CDR3 is TGCAGTGCTAGAGGCTTCGGGCGGGGTAGCACAGATACGCAGTATTTT.